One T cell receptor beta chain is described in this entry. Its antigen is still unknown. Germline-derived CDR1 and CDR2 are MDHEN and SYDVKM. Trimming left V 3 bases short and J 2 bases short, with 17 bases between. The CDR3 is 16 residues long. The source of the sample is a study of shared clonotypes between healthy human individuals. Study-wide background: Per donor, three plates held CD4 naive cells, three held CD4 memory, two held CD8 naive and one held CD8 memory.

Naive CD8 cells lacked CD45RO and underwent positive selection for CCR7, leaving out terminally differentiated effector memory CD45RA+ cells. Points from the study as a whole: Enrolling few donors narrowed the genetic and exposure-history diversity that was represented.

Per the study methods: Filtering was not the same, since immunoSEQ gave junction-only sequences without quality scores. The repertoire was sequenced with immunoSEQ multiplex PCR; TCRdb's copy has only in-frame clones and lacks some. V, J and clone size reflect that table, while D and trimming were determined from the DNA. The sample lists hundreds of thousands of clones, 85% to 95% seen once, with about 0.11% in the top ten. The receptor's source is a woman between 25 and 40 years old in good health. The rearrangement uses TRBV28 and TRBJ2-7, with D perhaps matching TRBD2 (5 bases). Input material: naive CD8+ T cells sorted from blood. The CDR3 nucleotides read TGTGCCAGCAGTTTTGTTCGTAGCGAGAATACCTACGAGCAGTACTTC. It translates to CASSFVRSENTYEQYF.